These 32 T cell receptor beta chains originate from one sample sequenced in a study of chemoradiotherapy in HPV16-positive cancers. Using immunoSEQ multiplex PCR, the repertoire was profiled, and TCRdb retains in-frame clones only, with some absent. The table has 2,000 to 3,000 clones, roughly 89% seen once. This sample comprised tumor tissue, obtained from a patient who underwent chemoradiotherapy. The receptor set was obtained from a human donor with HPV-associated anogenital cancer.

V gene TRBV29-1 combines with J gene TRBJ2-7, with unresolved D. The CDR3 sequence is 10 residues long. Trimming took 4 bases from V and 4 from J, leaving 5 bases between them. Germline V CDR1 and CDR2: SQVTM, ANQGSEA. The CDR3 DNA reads TGCAGCGTTGGATCATACGAGCAGTACTTC. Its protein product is CSVGSYEQYF.

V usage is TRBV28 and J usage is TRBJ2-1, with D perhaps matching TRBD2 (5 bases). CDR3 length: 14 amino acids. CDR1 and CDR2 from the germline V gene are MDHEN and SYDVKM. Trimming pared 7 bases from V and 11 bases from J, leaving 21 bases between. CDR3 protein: CASTRPRVPTQQFF. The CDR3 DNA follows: TGTGCCAGCACCCGACCGAGGGTACCCACCCAGCAGTTCTTC.

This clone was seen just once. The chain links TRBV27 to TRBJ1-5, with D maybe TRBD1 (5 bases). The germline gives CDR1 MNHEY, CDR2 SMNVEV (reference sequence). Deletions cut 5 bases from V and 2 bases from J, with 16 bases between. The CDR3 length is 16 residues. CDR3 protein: CASSLGTAGGNQPQHF. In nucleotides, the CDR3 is TGTGCCAGCAGTCTCGGGACGGCTGGAGGCAATCAGCCCCAGCATTTT.

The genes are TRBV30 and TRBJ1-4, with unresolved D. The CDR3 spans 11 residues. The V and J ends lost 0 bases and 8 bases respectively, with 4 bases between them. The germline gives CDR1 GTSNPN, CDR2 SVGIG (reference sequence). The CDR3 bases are TGTGCCTGGAGTGTACGAGAAAAACTGTTTTTT. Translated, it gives CAWSVREKLFF.

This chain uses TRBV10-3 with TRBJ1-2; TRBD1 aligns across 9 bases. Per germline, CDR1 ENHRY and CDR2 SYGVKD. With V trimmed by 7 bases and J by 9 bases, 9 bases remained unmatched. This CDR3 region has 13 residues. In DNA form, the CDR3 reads TGTGCCATCAAGGAACAGGGGGCGATAAGCTACACCTTC. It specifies CAIKEQGAISYTF.

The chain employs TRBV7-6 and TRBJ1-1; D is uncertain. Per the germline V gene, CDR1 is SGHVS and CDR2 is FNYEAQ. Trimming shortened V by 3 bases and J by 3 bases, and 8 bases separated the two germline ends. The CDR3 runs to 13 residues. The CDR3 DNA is TGTGCCAGCAGCTTCCAGAGTTACACTGAAGCTTTCTTT. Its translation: CASSFQSYTEAFF.

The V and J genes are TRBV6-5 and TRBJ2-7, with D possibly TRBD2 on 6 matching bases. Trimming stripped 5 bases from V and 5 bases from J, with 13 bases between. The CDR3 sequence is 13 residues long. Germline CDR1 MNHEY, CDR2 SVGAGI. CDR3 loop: CASSGIGRNEQYF. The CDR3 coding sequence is TGTGCCAGCAGTGGTATCGGGAGAAACGAGCAGTACTTC.

The CDR3 DNA reads TGTGCCAGCAGCTTGAGGTATGGCGATGAGCAGTTCTTC. The encoded protein is CASSLRYGDEQFF. The rearrangement joins TRBV5-4 to TRBJ2-1; unclear D gene. The V and J ends lost 1 base and 8 bases respectively, with 10 bases between them. Germline V gene sequence: CDR1 SGHNT, CDR2 YYREEE (reference sequence). This CDR3 is built from 13 residues. The variable domain in full, with the rest retrieved from reference TRBV5-4 and TRBJ2-1, is ETGVTQSPTHLIKTRGQQVTLRCSSQSGHNTVSWYQQALGQGPQFIFQYYREEENGRGNFPPRFSGLQFPNYSSELNVNALELDDSALYLCASSLRYGDEQFFGPGTRLTVL.

CDR3 coding DNA: TGTGCCAGCAGCCCCTGGGACTTCTATGGCTACACCTTC. This sequence encodes CASSPWDFYGYTF. The chain is built from TRBV6-5 and TRBJ1-2; D is possibly TRBD1 (5 bases). CDR3 length: 13 residues. Germline V gene lookup returns CDR1 MNHEY and CDR2 SVGAGI. The germline V and J ends were trimmed by 6 bases and 4 bases, with 12 bases remaining between them.

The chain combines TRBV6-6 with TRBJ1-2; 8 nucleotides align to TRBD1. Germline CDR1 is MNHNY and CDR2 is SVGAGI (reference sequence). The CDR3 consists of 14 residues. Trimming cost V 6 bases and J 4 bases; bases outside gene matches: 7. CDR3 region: CASRPNGQGYGYTF. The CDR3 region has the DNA TGTGCCAGCAGACCAAACGGACAGGGCTATGGCTACACCTTC.

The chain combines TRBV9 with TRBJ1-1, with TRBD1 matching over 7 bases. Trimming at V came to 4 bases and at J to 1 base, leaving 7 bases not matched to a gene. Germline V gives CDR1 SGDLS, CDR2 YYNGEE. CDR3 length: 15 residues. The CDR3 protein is CASSSVDRANTEAFF. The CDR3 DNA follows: TGTGCCAGCAGCTCCGTCGACAGGGCGAACACTGAAGCTTTCTTT.

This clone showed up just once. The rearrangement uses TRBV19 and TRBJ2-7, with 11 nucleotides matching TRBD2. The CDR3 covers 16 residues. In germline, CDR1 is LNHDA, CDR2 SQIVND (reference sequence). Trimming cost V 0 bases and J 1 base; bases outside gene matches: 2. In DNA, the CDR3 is TGTGCCAGTAGTATAGAAGGGACTAGCGGTTCCTACGAGCAGTACTTC. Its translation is CASSIEGTSGSYEQYF.

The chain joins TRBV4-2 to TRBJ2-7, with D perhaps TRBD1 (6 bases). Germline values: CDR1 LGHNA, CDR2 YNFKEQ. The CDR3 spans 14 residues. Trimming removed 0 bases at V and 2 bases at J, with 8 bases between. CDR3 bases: TGTGCCAGCAGCCAAGAAGGGGGTACCTACGAGCAGTACTTC. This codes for CASSQEGGTYEQYF.

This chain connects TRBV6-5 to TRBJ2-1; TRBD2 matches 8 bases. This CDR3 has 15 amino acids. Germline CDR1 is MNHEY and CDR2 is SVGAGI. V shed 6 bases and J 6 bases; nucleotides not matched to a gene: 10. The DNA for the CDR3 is TGTGCCAGCAGACTGCGGGGACTAGAGTCCAATGAGCAGTTCTTC. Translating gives CASRLRGLESNEQFF.

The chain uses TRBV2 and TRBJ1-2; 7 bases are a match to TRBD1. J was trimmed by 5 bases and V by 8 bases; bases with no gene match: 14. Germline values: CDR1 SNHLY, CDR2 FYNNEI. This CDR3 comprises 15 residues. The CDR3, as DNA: TGTGCCAGCTATAGGTCTCAGACAGGGCCGTATGGCTACACCTTC. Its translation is CASYRSQTGPYGYTF.

CDR3 amino acids: CASSHFLGQAHEQYF. The DNA for the CDR3 is TGTGCCAGCAGCCACTTTCTGGGACAGGCCCACGAGCAGTACTTC. The genes are TRBV14 and TRBJ2-7; 8 bases line up with TRBD1. V lost 3 bases, J lost 5 bases, and 9 bases stayed unmatched. Germline assignment: CDR1 SGHDN and CDR2 FVKESK. The CDR3 sequence is 15 residues long. Drawing the rest from reference TRBV14 and TRBJ2-7, the complete variable domain is EAGVTQFPSHSVIEKGQTVTLRCDPISGHDNLYWYRRVMGKEIKFLLHFVKESKQDESGMPNNRFLAERTGGTYSTLKVQPAELEDSGVYFCASSHFLGQAHEQYFGPGTRLTVT.

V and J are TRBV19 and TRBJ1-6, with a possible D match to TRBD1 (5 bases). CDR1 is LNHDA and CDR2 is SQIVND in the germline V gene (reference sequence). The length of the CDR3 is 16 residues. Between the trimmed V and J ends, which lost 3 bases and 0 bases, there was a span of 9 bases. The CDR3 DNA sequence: TGTGCCAGTAGTATCCAGGGTACCTCCTATAATTCACCCCTCCACTTT. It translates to CASSIQGTSYNSPLHF.

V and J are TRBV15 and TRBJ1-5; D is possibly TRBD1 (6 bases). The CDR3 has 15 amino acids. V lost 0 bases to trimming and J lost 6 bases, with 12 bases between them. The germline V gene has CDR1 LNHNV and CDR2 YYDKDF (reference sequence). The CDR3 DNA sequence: TGTGCCACCAGCAGAGATAGAGGGGGGGGTCAGCCCCAGCATTTT. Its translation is CATSRDRGGGQPQHF.

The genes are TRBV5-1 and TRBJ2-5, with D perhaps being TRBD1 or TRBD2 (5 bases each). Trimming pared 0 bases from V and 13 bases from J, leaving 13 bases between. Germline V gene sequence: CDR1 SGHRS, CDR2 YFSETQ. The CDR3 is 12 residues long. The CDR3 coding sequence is TGCGCCAGCAGCTTGGGTCTACAGGACTTGTACTTC. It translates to CASSLGLQDLYF. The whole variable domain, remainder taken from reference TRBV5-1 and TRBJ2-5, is KAGVTQTPRYLIKTRGQQVTLSCSPISGHRSVSWYQQTPGQGLQFLFEYFSETQRNKGNFPGRFSGRQFSNSRSEMNVSTLELGDSALYLCASSLGLQDLYFGPGTRLLVL.

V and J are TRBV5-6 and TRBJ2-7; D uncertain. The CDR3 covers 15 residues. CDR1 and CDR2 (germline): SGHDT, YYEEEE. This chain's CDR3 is CGTHNDEDGEYEQYF. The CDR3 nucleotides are TGTGGCACGCATAATGATGAGGACGGAGAGTACGAGCAGTACTTC. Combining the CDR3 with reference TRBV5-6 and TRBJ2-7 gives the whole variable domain DAGVTQSPTHLIKTRGQQVTLRCSPKSGHDTVSWYQQALGQGPQFIFQYYEEEERQRGNFPDRFSGHQFPNYSSELNVNALLLGDSALYLCGTHNDEDGEYEQYFGPGTRLTVT.

CDR3 DNA sequence: TGTGCCTGCAGGGGGCCTAAAGCTTTCTTT. Amino acid sequence: CACRGPKAFF. The chain links TRBV30 to TRBJ1-1; 8 bases fit TRBD1. Germline lookup yields CDR1 GTSNPN and CDR2 SVGIG (reference sequence). This CDR3 has 10 residues. V lost 6 bases and J lost 9; bases outside the gene matches: 3.

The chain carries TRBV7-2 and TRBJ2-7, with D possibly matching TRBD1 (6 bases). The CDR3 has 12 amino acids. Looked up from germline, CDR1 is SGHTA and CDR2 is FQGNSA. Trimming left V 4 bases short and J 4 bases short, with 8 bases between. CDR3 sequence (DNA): TGTGCCAGCAGCTCAACAGGGTACGAGCAGTACTTC. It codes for CASSSTGYEQYF.

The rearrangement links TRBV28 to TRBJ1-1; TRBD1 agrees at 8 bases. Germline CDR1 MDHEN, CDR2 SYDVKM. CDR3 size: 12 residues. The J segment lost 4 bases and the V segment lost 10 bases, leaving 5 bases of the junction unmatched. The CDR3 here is CATGGAFTEAFF. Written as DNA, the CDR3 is TGTGCCACAGGGGGCGCGTTCACTGAAGCTTTCTTT.

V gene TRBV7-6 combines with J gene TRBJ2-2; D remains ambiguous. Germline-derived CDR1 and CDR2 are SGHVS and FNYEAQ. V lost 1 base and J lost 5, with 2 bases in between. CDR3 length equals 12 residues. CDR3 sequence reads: CASSLVTGELFF. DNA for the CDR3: TGTGCCAGCAGCTTAGTAACCGGGGAGCTGTTTTTT.

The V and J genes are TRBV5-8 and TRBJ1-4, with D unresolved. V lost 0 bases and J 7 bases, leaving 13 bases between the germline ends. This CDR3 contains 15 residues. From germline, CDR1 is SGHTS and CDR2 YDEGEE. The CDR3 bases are TGTGCCAGCAGCTTGGAGGGCAGCATAAGTGAAAAACTGTTTTTT. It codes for CASSLEGSISEKLFF.

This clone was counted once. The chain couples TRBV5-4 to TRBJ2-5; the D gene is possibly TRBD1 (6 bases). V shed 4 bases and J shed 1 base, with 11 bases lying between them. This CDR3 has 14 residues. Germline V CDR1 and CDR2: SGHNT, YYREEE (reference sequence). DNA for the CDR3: TGTGCCAGCAGCCCGGGACACATCCAAGAGACCCAGTACTTC. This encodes CASSPGHIQETQYF. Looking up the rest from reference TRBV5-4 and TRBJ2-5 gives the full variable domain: ETGVTQSPTHLIKTRGQQVTLRCSSQSGHNTVSWYQQALGQGPQFIFQYYREEENGRGNFPPRFSGLQFPNYSSELNVNALELDDSALYLCASSPGHIQETQYFGPGTRLLVL.

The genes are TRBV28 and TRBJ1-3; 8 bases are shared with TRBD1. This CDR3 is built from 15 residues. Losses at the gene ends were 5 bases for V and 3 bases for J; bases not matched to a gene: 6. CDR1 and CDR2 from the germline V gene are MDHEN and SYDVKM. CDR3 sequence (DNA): TGTGCCAGCAGTCCAGCAGGGGGCCTTGGAAACACCATATATTTT. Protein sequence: CASSPAGGLGNTIYF.

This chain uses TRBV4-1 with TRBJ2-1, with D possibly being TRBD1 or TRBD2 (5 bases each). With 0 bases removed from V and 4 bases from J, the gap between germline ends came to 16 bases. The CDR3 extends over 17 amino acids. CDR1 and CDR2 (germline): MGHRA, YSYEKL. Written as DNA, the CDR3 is TGCGCCAGCAGCCAAGATCGCGGAGGACACCTATACAATGAGCAGTTCTTC. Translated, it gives CASSQDRGGHLYNEQFF.

The CDR3 protein is CASSWTGSGNQPQHF. CDR3 nucleotides: TGTGCCAGCAGCTGGACAGGGTCTGGCAATCAGCCCCAGCATTTT. This chain uses TRBV7-2 with TRBJ1-5, with 8 bases lining up with TRBD1. CDR1 is SGHTA, CDR2 FQGNSA, per germline. The CDR3 runs to 15 residues. Trimming cost V 4 bases and J 2 bases; bases outside gene matches: 4.

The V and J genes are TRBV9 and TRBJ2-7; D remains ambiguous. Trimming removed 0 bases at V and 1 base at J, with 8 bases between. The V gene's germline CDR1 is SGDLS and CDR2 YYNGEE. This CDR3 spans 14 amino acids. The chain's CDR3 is CASSVDPGSYEQYF. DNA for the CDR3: TGTGCCAGCAGCGTAGACCCGGGTTCCTACGAGCAGTACTTC. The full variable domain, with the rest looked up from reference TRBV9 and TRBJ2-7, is DSGVTQTPKHLITATGQRVTLRCSPRSGDLSVYWYQQSLDQGLQFLIQYYNGEERAKGNILERFSAQQFPDLHSELNLSSLELGDSALYFCASSVDPGSYEQYFGPGTRLTVT.

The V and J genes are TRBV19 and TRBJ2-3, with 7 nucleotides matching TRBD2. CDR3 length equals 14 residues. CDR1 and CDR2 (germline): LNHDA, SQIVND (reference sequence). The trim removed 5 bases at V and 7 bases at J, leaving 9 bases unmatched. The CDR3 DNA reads TGTGCCAGTAGTTTCGGGACTACCAAATATACGCAGTATTTT. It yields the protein CASSFGTTKYTQYF.

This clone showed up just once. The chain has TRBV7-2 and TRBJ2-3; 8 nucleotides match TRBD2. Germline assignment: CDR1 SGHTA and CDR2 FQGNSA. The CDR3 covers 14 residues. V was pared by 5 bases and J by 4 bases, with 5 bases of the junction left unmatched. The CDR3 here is CASSPRAGADTQYF. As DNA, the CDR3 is TGTGCCAGCAGCCCCAGAGCGGGGGCAGATACGCAGTATTTT.